This T cell receptor (beta chain) is from a study of blood T cell repertoires in COVID-19. Whole-study context: T cells, B-cell-depleted T cells, or PBMCs provided the cDNA or gDNA that served as material.

Between the trimmed V and J ends, which lost 5 bases and 0 bases, there was a span of 11 bases. Germline V gene data show CDR1 as KGHSH and CDR2 as LQKENI. The CDR3 runs to 14 residues. Authors' methods: Amplified reference gene primers provided the basis for estimating nucleated cell counts. Repertoires were generated with immunoSEQ multiplex PCR, while TCRdb's copy carries only in-frame clones and drops some. D and trimming come from the DNA, and the V and J calls and clone size come from that table. Altogether some 300,000 clones are present, roughly 89% being singletons, with the ten largest covering just under 9.5%.

This receptor was taken from a woman in her thirties who had recovered from COVID-19. Sequences were obtained from PBMCs or T cells enriched from blood (not recorded which). V and J are TRBV18 and TRBJ2-7; a weak D match, TRBD1 (6 bases). In nucleotides, the CDR3 is TGTGCCAGCTCAGAGACAGGAACCTCCTACGAGCAGTACTTC. It encodes CASSETGTSYEQYF.